This note documents a single T cell receptor beta chain sequence. Germline V gene sequence: CDR1 SQVTM, CDR2 ANQGSEA. After removal of 3 bases from V and 5 bases from J, the junction contained 11 bases not matched to a gene. The CDR3 totals 16 residues. The record originates from a study of cytotoxic CD8 clonotypes in ibrutinib-treated CLL. Using immunoSEQ multiplex PCR, the repertoire was profiled, and TCRdb retains in-frame clones only, with some absent. The sample has 200,000 to 250,000 clones; 70% are singletons. Sample: PBMCs, taken after 12 months of ibrutinib treatment. The receptor was derived from a human donor with chronic lymphocytic leukemia. The genes are TRBV29-1 and TRBJ2-3; 10 positions agree with TRBD2. CDR3 in amino acids: CSVEGVAGGPRDTQYF. The CDR3 bases are TGCAGCGTTGAGGGGGTAGCGGGAGGACCTAGAGATACGCAGTATTTT.